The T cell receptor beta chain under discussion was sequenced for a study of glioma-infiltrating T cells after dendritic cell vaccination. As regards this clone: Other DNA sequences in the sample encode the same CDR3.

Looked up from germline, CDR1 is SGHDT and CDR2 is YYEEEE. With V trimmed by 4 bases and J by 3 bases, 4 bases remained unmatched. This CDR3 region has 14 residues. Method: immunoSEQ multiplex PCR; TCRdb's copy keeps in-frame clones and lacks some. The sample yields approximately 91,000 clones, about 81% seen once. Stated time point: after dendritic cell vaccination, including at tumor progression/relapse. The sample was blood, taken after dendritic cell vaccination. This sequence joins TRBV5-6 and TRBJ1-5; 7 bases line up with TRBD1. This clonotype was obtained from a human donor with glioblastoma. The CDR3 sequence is CASSLGQVNQPQHF. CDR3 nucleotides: TGTGCCAGCAGCCTAGGACAGGTCAATCAGCCCCAGCATTTT.